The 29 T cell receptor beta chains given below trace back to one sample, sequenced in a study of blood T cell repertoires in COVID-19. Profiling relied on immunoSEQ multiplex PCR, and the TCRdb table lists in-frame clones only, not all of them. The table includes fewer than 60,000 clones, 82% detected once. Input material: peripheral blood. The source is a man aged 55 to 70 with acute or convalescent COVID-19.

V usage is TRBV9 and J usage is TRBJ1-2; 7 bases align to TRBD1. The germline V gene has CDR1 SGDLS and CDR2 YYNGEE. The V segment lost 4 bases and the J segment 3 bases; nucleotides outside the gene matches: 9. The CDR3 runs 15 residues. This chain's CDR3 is CASSLHRDRDYGYTF. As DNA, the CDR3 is TGTGCCAGCAGCTTACACCGGGACAGAGACTATGGCTACACCTTC.

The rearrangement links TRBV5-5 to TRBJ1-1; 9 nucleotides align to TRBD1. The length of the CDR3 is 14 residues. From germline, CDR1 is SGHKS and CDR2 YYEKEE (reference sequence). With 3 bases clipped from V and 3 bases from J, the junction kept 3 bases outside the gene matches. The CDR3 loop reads CASSWGTGHTEAFF. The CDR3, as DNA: TGTGCCAGCAGCTGGGGGACAGGGCACACTGAAGCTTTCTTT.

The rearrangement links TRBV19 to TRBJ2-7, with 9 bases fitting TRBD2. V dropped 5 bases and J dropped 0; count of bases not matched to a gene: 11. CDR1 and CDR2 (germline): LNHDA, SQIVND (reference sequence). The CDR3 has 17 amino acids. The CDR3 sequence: CASSSQRSGGFSYEQYF. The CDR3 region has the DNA TGTGCCAGTAGTTCTCAGAGAAGCGGGGGGTTCTCCTACGAGCAGTACTTC. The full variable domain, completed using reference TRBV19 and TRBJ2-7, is DGGITQSPKYLFRKEGQNVTLSCEQNLNHDAMYWYRQDPGQGLRLIYYSQIVNDFQKGDIAEGYSVSREKKESFPLTVTSAQKNPTAFYLCASSSQRSGGFSYEQYFGPGTRLTVT.

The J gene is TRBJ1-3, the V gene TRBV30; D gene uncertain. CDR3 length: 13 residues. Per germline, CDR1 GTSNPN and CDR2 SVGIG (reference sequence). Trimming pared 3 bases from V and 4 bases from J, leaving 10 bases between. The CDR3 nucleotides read TGTGCCTGGAGCGCGGGCGTCGGAAACACCATATATTTT. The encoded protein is CAWSAGVGNTIYF.

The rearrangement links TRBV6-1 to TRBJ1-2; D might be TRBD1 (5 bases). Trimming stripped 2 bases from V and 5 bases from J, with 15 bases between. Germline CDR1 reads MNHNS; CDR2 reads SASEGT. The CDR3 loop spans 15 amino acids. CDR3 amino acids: CASSENAGGGYGYTF. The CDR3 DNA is TGTGCCAGCAGTGAAAACGCTGGGGGGGGATATGGCTACACCTTC.

CDR3 sequence (DNA): TGTGCCAGCAGTCCTTATGCGGCAGAGACCCAGTACTTC. This gives the protein CASSPYAAETQYF. The chain employs TRBV12-3 or TRBV12-4 and TRBJ2-5, with no clear D. The CDR3 extends over 13 amino acids. The germline V and J ends were trimmed by 5 bases and 4 bases, with 11 bases remaining between them.

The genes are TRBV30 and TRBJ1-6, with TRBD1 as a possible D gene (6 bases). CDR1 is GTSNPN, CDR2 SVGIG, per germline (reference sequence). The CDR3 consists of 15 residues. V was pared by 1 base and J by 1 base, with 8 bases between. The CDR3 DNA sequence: TGTGCCTGGAGTGAGGGGGAGTCCTATAATTCACCCCTCCACTTT. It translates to CAWSEGESYNSPLHF.

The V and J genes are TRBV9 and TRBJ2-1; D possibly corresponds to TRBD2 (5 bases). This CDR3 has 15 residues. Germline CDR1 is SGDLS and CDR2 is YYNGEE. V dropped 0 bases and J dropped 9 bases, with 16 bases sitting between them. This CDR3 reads CASSVVPRPEGEQFF. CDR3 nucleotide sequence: TGTGCCAGCAGCGTAGTGCCGCGGCCAGAGGGTGAGCAGTTCTTC.

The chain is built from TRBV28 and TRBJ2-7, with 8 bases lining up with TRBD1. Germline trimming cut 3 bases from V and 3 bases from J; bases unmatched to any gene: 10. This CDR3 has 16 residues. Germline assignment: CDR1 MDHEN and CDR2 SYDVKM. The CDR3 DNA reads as TGTGCCAGCAGTTTCCCTGACAGGGGAAGGGGCTACGAGCAGTACTTC. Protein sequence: CASSFPDRGRGYEQYF.

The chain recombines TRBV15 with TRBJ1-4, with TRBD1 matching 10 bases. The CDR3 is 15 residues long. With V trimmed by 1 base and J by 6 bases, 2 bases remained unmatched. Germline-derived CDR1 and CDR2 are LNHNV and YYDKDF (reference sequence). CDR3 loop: CATSRAGTGDEKLFF. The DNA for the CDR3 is TGTGCCACCAGCAGAGCCGGGACAGGGGATGAAAAACTGTTTTTT.

CDR3 DNA: TGTGCCAAATCCAGGGAAAATAATTCACCCCTCCACTTT. Its protein product is CAKSRENNSPLHF. The chain employs TRBV10-3 and TRBJ1-6; TRBD1 is a possible D gene (5 bases). The CDR3 covers 13 residues. The ends were cut back, 10 bases at V and 5 bases at J, with 12 bases in the middle. CDR1 and CDR2 (germline): ENHRY, SYGVKD.

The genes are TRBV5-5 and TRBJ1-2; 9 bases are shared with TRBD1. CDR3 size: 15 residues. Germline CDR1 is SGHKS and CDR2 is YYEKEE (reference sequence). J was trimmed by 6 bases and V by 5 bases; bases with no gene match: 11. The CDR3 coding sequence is TGTGCCAGCAGTTCTACAGGGGGCGCACTTGATGGCTACACCTTC. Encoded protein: CASSSTGGALDGYTF. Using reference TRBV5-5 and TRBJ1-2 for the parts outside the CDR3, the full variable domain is DAGVTQSPTHLIKTRGQQVTLRCSPISGHKSVSWYQQVLGQGPQFIFQYYEKEERGRGNFPDRFSARQFPNYSSELNVNALLLGDSALYLCASSSTGGALDGYTFGSGTRLTVV.

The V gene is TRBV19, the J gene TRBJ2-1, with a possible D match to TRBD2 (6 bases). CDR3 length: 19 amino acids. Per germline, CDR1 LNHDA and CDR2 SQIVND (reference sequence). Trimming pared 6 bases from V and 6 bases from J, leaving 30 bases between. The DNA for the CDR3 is TGTGCCAGTAGCCCAAGGGGCGGGGTGACCCCCGTACGACTCAATGAGCAGTTCTTC. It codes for CASSPRGGVTPVRLNEQFF.

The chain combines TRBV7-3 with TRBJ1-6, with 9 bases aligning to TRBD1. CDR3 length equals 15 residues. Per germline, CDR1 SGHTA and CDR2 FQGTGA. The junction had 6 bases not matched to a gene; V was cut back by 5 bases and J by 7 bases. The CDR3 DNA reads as TGTGCCAGCAGCCCCACAGGGGGCCCCAATTCACCCCTCCACTTT. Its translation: CASSPTGGPNSPLHF. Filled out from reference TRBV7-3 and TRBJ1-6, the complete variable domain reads GAGVSQTPSNKVTEKGKYVELRCDPISGHTALYWYRQSLGQGPEFLIYFQGTGAADDSGLPNDRFFAVRPEGSVSTLKIQRTERGDSAVYLCASSPTGGPNSPLHFGNGTRLTVT.

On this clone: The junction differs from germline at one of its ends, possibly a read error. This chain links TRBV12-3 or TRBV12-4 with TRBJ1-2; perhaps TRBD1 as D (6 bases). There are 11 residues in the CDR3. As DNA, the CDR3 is TGTGCCAGCAGCACGGGGGGCGATTTATACTTC. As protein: CASSTGGDLYF.

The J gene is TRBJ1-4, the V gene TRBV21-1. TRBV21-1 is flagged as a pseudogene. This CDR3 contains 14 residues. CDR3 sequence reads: CASRERDCNEKLFF. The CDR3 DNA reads TGTGCCAGCAGAGAACGGGACTGTAATGAAAAACTGTTTTTT.

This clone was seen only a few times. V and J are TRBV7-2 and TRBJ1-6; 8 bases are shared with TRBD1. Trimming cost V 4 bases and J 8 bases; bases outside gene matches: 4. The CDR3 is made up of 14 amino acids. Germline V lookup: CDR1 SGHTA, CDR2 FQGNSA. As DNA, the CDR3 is TGTGCCAGCAGCTCGGACAGGGAGTATTCACCCCTCCACTTT. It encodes CASSSDREYSPLHF.

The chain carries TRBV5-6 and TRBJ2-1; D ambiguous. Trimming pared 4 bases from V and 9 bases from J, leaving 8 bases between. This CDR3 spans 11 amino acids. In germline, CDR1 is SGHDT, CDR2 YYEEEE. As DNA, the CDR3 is TGTGCCAGCAGCGTGACTGGTGAGCAGTTCTTC. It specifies CASSVTGEQFF.

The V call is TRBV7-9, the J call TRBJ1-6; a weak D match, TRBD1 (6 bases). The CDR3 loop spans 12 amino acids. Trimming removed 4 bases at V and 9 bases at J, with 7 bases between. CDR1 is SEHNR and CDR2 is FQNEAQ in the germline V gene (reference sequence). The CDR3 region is CASSSGVSPLHF. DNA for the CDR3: TGTGCCAGCAGCTCAGGGGTTTCACCCCTCCACTTT.

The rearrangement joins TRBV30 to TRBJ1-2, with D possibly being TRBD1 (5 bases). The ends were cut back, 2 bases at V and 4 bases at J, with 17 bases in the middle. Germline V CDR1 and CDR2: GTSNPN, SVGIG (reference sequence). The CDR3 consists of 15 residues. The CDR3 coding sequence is TGTGCCTGGAGTCGTGGGGCAGGGATAAGCTATGGCTACACCTTC. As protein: CAWSRGAGISYGYTF. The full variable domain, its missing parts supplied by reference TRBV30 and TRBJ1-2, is SQTIHQWPATLVQPVGSPLSLECTVEGTSNPNLYWYRQAAGRGLQLLFYSVGIGQISSEVPQNLSASRPQDRQFILSSKKLLLSDSGFYLCAWSRGAGISYGYTFGSGTRLTVV.

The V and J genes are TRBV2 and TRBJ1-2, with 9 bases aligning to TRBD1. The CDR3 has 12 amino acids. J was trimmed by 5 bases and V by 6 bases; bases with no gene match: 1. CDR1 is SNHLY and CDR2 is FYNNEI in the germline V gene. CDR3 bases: TGTGCCAGCAGGGACAGGGGATATGGCTACACCTTC. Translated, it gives CASRDRGYGYTF.

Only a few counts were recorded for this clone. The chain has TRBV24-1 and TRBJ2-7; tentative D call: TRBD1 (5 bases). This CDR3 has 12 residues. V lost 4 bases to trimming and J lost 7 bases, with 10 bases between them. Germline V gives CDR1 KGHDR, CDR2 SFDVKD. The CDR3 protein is CATSEGDWEQYF. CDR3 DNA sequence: TGTGCCACCAGTGAAGGGGATTGGGAGCAGTACTTC.

The CDR3 coding sequence is TGTGCCAGCGTTGAGGTTCTCTCTGGAAACACCATATATTTT. This gives the protein CASVEVLSGNTIYF. The chain carries TRBV11-2 and TRBJ1-3; D unresolved. Germline CDR1 SGHAT, CDR2 FQNNGV. This CDR3 is 14 amino acids long. Trimming took 8 bases from V and 0 from J, leaving 11 bases between them. Full variable domain (outside the CDR3, taken from reference TRBV11-2 and TRBJ1-3): EAGVAQSPRYKIIEKRQSVAFWCNPISGHATLYWYQQILGQGPKLLIQFQNNGVVDDSQLPKDRFSAERLKGVDSTLKIQPAKLEDSAVYLCASVEVLSGNTIYFGEGSWLTVV.

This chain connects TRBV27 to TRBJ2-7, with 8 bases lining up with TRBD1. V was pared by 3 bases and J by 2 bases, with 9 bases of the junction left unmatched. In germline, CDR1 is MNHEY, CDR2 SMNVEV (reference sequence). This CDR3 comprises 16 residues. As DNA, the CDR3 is TGTGCCAGCAGTTTCCAACCGACAGGGGTAACCTACGAGCAGTACTTC. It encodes CASSFQPTGVTYEQYF.

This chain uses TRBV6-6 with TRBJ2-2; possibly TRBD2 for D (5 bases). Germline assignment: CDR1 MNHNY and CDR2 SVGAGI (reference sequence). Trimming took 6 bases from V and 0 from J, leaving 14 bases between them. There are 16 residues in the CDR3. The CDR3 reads CASRNGGGPNTGELFF. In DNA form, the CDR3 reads TGTGCCAGCAGAAACGGAGGAGGCCCGAACACCGGGGAGCTGTTTTTT.

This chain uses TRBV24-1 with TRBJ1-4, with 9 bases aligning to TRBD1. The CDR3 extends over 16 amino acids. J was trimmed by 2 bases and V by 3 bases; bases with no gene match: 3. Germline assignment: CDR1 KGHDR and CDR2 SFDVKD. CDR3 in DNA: TGTGCCACCAGTGATCCTGGACAGGGGACTAATGAAAAACTGTTTTTT. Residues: CATSDPGQGTNEKLFF.

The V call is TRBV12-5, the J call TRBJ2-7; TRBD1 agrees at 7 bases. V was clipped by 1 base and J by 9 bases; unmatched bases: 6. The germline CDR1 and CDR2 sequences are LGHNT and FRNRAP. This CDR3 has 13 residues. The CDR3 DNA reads TGTGCTAGTGGTTTGGCCCCCGACAGGGTGCAGTACTTC. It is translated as CASGLAPDRVQYF.

CDR3 sequence (DNA): TGTGCCAGCTCCCCGGTCACCGATTCACCCCTCCACTTT. Its translation: CASSPVTDSPLHF. The J gene is TRBJ1-6, the V gene TRBV18; D not certain. Deletions cut 6 bases from V and 8 bases from J, with 11 bases between. The CDR3 has 13 residues. The germline V gene encodes CDR1 KGHSH and CDR2 LQKENI.

CDR3 amino acids: CASRRGGEANYGYTF. CDR3 nucleotide sequence: TGTGCCAGCAGACGCGGGGGGGAAGCTAACTATGGCTACACCTTC. J is TRBJ1-2 and V is TRBV2, with a weak D call TRBD1 (5 bases). V dropped 6 bases and J dropped 0 bases, with 14 bases sitting between them. The CDR3 runs to 15 residues. CDR1 is SNHLY and CDR2 is FYNNEI in the germline V gene. The whole variable domain, remainder taken from reference TRBV2 and TRBJ1-2, is EPEVTQTPSHQVTQMGQEVILRCVPISNHLYFYWYRQILGQKVEFLVSFYNNEISEKSEIFDDQFSVERPDGSNFTLKIRSTKLEDSAMYFCASRRGGEANYGYTFGSGTRLTVV.